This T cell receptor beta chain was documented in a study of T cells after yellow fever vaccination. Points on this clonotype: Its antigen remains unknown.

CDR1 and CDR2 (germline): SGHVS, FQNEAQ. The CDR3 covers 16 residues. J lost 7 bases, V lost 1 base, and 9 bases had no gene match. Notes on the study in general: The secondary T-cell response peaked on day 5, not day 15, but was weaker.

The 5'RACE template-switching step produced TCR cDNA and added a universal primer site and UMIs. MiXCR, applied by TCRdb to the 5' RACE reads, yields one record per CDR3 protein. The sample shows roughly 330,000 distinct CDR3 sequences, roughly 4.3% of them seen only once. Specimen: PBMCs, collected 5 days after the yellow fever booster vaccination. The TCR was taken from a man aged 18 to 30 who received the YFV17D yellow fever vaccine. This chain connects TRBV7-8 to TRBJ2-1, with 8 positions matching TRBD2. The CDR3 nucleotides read TGTGCCAGCAGCTTAGTGGGCGGGGGGTATGTTAATGAGCAGTTCTTC. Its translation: CASSLVGGGYVNEQFF.